Each of the 4 T cell receptor beta chains below was sequenced from the same sample in a study of T cells in Graves' hyperthyroidism and ophthalmopathy. Researchers amplified the TCR beta CDR3 regions from RNA transcripts. HTBI primers were employed in a first-round RT-PCR of the TCR CDR3. TCRdb analysed the multiplex PCR reads with MiXCR anew, one entry per CDR3 protein. This sample has about 720,000 distinct CDR3 sequences, with about 17% found just once. The sample consisted of blood. Receptor source: a man between 18 and 35 years old with Graves' hyperthyroidism.

The chain links TRBV27 to TRBJ2-1; TRBD2 matches at 8 bases. There are 16 residues in the CDR3. J gave up 5 bases and V 8 bases, and 14 bases lay outside the gene matches. Looked up from germline, CDR1 is MNHEY and CDR2 is SMNVEV (reference sequence). CDR3 in DNA: TGTGCCAGCTCCCCTACGGGGGGGCTACTAGACAATGAGCAGTTCTTC. Translating it yields CASSPTGGLLDNEQFF.

This clonotype was seen a few times. V and J are TRBV5-1 and TRBJ1-5; TRBD1 might be the D (5 bases). V dropped 1 base and J dropped 0 bases, with 8 bases sitting between them. Germline V CDR1 and CDR2: SGHRS, YFSETQ. This CDR3 has 15 residues. CDR3 loop: CASSLQGDSNQPQHF. In DNA, the CDR3 is TGCGCCAGCAGCTTGCAAGGGGATAGCAATCAGCCCCAGCATTTT.

The CDR3 DNA is TGCGCCAGCAGCCAAGGGACTAGCGAATACAATGAGCAGTTCTTC. Amino acids: CASSQGTSEYNEQFF. The V call is TRBV4-3, the J call TRBJ2-1; TRBD2 matches at 9 bases. CDR1 is LGHNA, CDR2 YSLEER, per germline. The CDR3 consists of 15 residues. After removal of 1 base from V and 4 bases from J, the junction contained 2 bases not matched to a gene.

The table lists this clonotype with many counts. The rearrangement joins TRBV27 to TRBJ2-3, with 9 nucleotides matching TRBD2. Germline V gene sequence: CDR1 MNHEY, CDR2 SMNVEV (reference sequence). Trimming at V came to 1 base and at J to 2 bases, leaving 7 bases not matched to a gene. The CDR3 is 17 amino acids. The CDR3 DNA is TGTGCCAGCAGTTTATTTGGGCTAGCGGGGCCCACAGATACGCAGTATTTT. This translates into CASSLFGLAGPTDTQYF.